Below are 8 T cell receptor beta chains sequenced from a single sample in a study of blood T cells in healthy people across ages. PCR was performed a second time for about 7 to 12 cycles using a sample-barcoded 5' primer and a J-beta primer mix. MiXCR was run by TCRdb on the 5' RACE reads, yielding one entry per CDR3 protein. The data contain 1.5 million or so distinct CDR3 sequences, about 43% of them seen just once; the ten biggest clones take up approximately 7.9%. Sequencing used blood. All receptors come from a woman under 30 in good health.

This clonotype appeared a few times. The genes are TRBV5-1 and TRBJ2-3; D may be TRBD2 (6 bases). This CDR3 has 16 residues. The V end was cut by 4 bases, the J end by 0 bases, with 15 bases between. Germline CDR1 reads SGHRS; CDR2 reads YFSETQ. CDR3 nucleotides: TGCGCCAGCAGCGGGAATAGCGGATCTAGCACAGATACGCAGTATTTT. Residues: CASSGNSGSSTDTQYF.

This clonotype showed up just a few times. The chain couples TRBV27 to TRBJ2-2, with no clear D. The CDR3 consists of 12 residues. CDR1 and CDR2 (germline): MNHEY, SMNVEV (reference sequence). The V end lost 5 bases, the J end lost 6 bases, and 7 bases lay between the germline ends. CDR3 DNA: TGTGCCAGCAGTCAATACCCCGGGGAGCTGTTTTTT. Translating gives CASSQYPGELFF.

The chain carries TRBV11-2 and TRBJ2-7, with 10 bases that match TRBD2. Germline V gives CDR1 SGHAT, CDR2 FQNNGV. Trimming removed 4 bases from V and 3 bases from J; junction bases left unmatched: 6. This CDR3 region has 15 residues. The CDR3 loop is CASSSPASGSYEQYF. DNA of the CDR3: TGTGCCAGCAGCTCCCCAGCTAGCGGGAGCTACGAGCAGTACTTC.

This clonotype was recorded once. The gene calls are TRBV20-1 and TRBJ2-1; D is tentatively TRBD1 or TRBD2 (5 bases each). The CDR3 is made up of 13 amino acids. Per germline, CDR1 DFQATT and CDR2 SNEGSKA (reference sequence). Trimming took 6 bases from V and 12 from J, leaving 21 bases between them. This CDR3 is CSAGPSFAFGQFF. The CDR3 DNA is TGCAGTGCGGGACCGTCCTTCGCGTTTGGGCAGTTCTTC.

Concerning this clonotype itself: Germline is not matched at one junction end, which may reflect a read error. The chain employs TRBV15 and TRBJ2-3; 8 nucleotides line up with TRBD2. CDR3 length: 17 amino acids. Germline lookup yields CDR1 LNHNV and CDR2 YYDKDF (reference sequence). The CDR3 spells CVTSGSGSAKSTDTQYF. Written as DNA, the CDR3 is TGTGTCACCAGCGGCAGCGGGAGTGCTAAAAGCACAGATACGCAGTATTTT. Variable domain in full (rest from reference TRBV15 and TRBJ2-3): DAMVIQNPRYQVTQFGKPVTLSCSQTLNHNVMYWYQQKSSQAPKLLFHYYDKDFNNEADTPDNFQSRRPNTSFCFLDIRSPGLGDTAMYLCVTSGSGSAKSTDTQYFGPGTRLTVL.

V and J are TRBV5-1 and TRBJ2-7; the D gene could be TRBD1 or TRBD2 (5 bases each). Trimming removed 7 bases at V and 0 bases at J, with 20 bases between. Per germline, CDR1 SGHRS and CDR2 YFSETQ. This CDR3 has 16 residues. This CDR3 is CASCLNPGLNSYEQYF. In DNA form, the CDR3 reads TGCGCCAGCTGCCTTAATCCGGGGCTCAACTCCTACGAGCAGTACTTC. Drawing the rest from reference TRBV5-1 and TRBJ2-7, the complete variable domain is KAGVTQTPRYLIKTRGQQVTLSCSPISGHRSVSWYQQTPGQGLQFLFEYFSETQRNKGNFPGRFSGRQFSNSRSEMNVSTLELGDSALYLCASCLNPGLNSYEQYFGPGTRLTVT.

This clonotype has more than one count but fewer than ten. The J gene is TRBJ1-2, the V gene TRBV7-2; 9 nucleotides line up with TRBD1. The CDR3 is made up of 15 amino acids. Germline V gene sequence: CDR1 SGHTA, CDR2 FQGNSA. The V and J ends lost 6 bases and 2 bases, in that order; junction bases with no gene match: 7. CDR3 region: CASSSATGGNYGYTF. CDR3 nucleotides: TGTGCCAGCAGTTCCGCCACAGGGGGCAACTATGGCTACACCTTC.

The chain has TRBV25-1 and TRBJ1-4, with D unresolved. Germline V gene lookup returns CDR1 MGHDK and CDR2 SYGVNS. This CDR3 contains 15 residues. V was cut by 4 bases and J by 0 bases, with 9 bases left in between. The DNA for the CDR3 is TGTGCCAGCAGTGTCGGCTTCACAACTAATGAAAAACTGTTTTTT. Its protein is CASSVGFTTNEKLFF.